This T cell receptor (beta chain) was sequenced for a study of T cell responses to AZD1222 COVID-19 vaccine (dated by TCRdb to the early 2020s). Context from the whole study: TCR sequencing covered more than 230 trial participants: 207 given two doses of AZD1222 and 26 given two doses of MenACWY control vaccine. Trial participants were enrolled by age into subgroups of 18-55, 56-69 and 70-plus years, and roughly 160, 29 and 62 TCR-sequenced participants, respectively, were included in these subgroups. The study at large found these results: Because no samples from the day 14 peak response were available, repertoires could be characterized only after the peak T cell response. In the small 56-69-year group, the increase in depth fell short of significance, most likely because of low power. Participants were mostly white British, with more females than males. The authors suggested clonal diversity may have been underestimated. Conclusions about previously exposed vaccinees are limited because only a handful of AZD1222 recipients were SARS-CoV-2 seropositive at baseline. A significant rise in spike-specific TCR breadth and depth was observed after two AZD1222 doses relative to day 0 and relative to MenACWY recipients. The whole spike protein was spanned by vaccine-associated CD4 TCRs, and dominant responses were seen in regions 160-218 and 743-854. Nearly half of unique spike-specific TCRs reportedly recognized epitopes outside regions mutated in the B.1.351 and B.1.1.7 variants.

The CDR3 regions of human TCRbeta chains were analyzed by immunosequencing. Regarding the original processing steps: TCRs in the repertoires were compared against a reference library of SARS-CoV-2-specific TCRs that had been generated with the MIRA antigen-specificity platform. Breadth meant the fraction of unique TCRs that were SARS-CoV-2-associated, whereas depth meant the fraction of total T cells that were SARS-CoV-2-associated. Using the MIRA data, every spike-specific TCR was mapped to the spike region that the TCR reacted to and assigned to either a CD4 or a CD8 class. Log10-transformed breadth and depth values were compared by one-way ANOVA with Sidak's multiple comparisons tests. Imported from immuneACCESS, the table was reduced by TCRdb to in-frame sequences with V and J called. These copies leave out some clones; in studies compared against another copy, an unresolved V gene accounts for under half, and the cause of the remainder is not known. V, J and clone size are taken as reported in that table, and D and trimming were inferred from the DNA itself. This sample has about 210,000 clones in its table, and about 95% of those were observed once. Around 1.7% of the sample belongs to the ten largest clones.

On this clone itself: Its antigen target is currently unknown. No much larger clone is present one base from it, and per-base qualities are unavailable.

In the paper's terms, the time point label means: about 28 days (+/-7) after the second vaccine dose. In light of the paper, this sample's treatment or condition label describes: meningococcal conjugate vaccine given as trial control. Samples from vaccinated people were obtained from the UK trials COV001 and COV002, which included a single-blind randomized controlled phase 2/3 trial of AZD1222 (ChAdOx1 nCoV-19) in healthy adults. For TCRbeta chain sequencing, PBMC samples from trial participants were taken at day 0 and at day 28 after the second dose. Via the germline V gene, CDR1 is MDHEN and CDR2 SYDVKM. The V end loses 6 bases and the J end loses 0 bases, and a stretch of 11 bases separates them. The CDR3 contains 14 residues, cysteine and phenylalanine counted. The entry retains the CDR3 DNA only, 42 bases that are in frame from base 1.

The receptor comes from an adult who received the MenACWY meningococcal vaccine as a control. The sample here was peripheral blood, taken 28 days after the second dose of the MenACWY control vaccine. The V gene is TRBV28 and the J gene is TRBJ1-1; the D gene is perhaps TRBD1, on 6 matching bases. The CDR3 protein is CASRLGQLNTEAFF. The nucleotides read TGTGCCAGCAGGCTCGGACAGTTGAACACTGAAGCTTTCTTT.